Below, 20 T cell receptor beta chains from the same sample are listed, as sequenced in a study of memory CD4+ T cells and cytomegalovirus serostatus. The sort gate was single viable CD3+CD4+CD8-CD45RO+ cells for memory CD4+ T cells. Method: immunoSEQ multiplex PCR; TCRdb's copy keeps in-frame clones and lacks some. The sample has tens of thousands of clones, about 75% seen once. The sequencing sample was made of memory CD4+ T cells from blood. The origin of the receptors is an adult in good health and CMV-seronegative. Some clones in this sample may be carry-over from other donors' samples.

V gene TRBV19 combines with J gene TRBJ1-2; tentatively, D is TRBD1 (5 bases). The CDR3 is 13 amino acids. Trimming left V 8 bases short and J 5 bases short, with 15 bases between. The germline gives CDR1 LNHDA, CDR2 SQIVND (reference sequence). The DNA of the CDR3 is TGTGCCAGTGGGGACGGGCGAGGGTATGGCTACACCTTC. Its protein is CASGDGRGYGYTF.

V gene TRBV19 combines with J gene TRBJ1-1, with a weak D call TRBD1 (5 bases). The germline gives CDR1 LNHDA, CDR2 SQIVND (reference sequence). The V gene lost 6 bases and the J gene lost 6 bases, with 14 bases spanning the gap. The CDR3 contains 13 residues. CDR3 region: CASRSQGNSEAFF. The CDR3 nucleotides read TGTGCCAGTAGATCCCAGGGTAATTCTGAAGCTTTCTTT.

This clone was recorded only once. V is TRBV5-1 and J is TRBJ2-1; possibly TRBD2 for D (6 bases). The germline V gene has CDR1 SGHRS and CDR2 YFSETQ. V lost 0 bases and J 0 bases, leaving 10 bases between the germline ends. CDR3 length equals 16 residues. CDR3 amino acids: CASSLASGRSYNEQFF. The CDR3, as DNA: TGCGCCAGCAGCTTGGCCAGCGGGCGCTCCTACAATGAGCAGTTCTTC.

This chain links TRBV11-1 with TRBJ2-2; D is perhaps TRBD1 or TRBD2 (5 bases each). The CDR3 spans 13 residues. The V end lost 1 base, the J end lost 5 bases, and 5 bases lay between the germline ends. CDR1 is SGHAT, CDR2 FQDESV, per germline (reference sequence). CDR3 in DNA: TGTGCCAGCAGCTTAGGGGGGACCGGGGAGCTGTTTTTT. Its translation is CASSLGGTGELFF.

The CDR3 DNA reads as TGTGCCAGCAGCCCCGACAGGAGACAAGAGACCCAGTACTTC. Protein sequence: CASSPDRRQETQYF. The chain is built from TRBV7-2 and TRBJ2-5, with D perhaps TRBD1 (6 bases). The CDR3 is 14 amino acids. V lost 5 bases, J lost 2 bases, and 12 bases lay in between. Per germline, CDR1 SGHTA and CDR2 FQGNSA.

This chain joins TRBV5-4 and TRBJ1-2; 11 nucleotides line up with TRBD1. The CDR3 loop spans 15 amino acids. J gave up 1 base and V 5 bases, and 4 bases lay outside the gene matches. CDR1 and CDR2 from the germline V gene are SGHNT and YYREEE (reference sequence). CDR3 sequence: CASRLGTGGNYGYTF. The CDR3 region has the DNA TGTGCCAGCAGGCTCGGGACAGGGGGTAACTATGGCTACACCTTC.

J is TRBJ2-2 and V is TRBV4-3; 8 bases are shared with TRBD1. Germline CDR1 and CDR2: LGHNA and YSLEER. This CDR3 region has 15 residues. Trimming took 4 bases from V and 4 from J; bases not matched to a gene: 5. In DNA form, the CDR3 reads TGCGCCAGCAGCCTAGGACAGGGTGGCACCGGGGAGCTGTTTTTT. Protein product: CASSLGQGGTGELFF.

The chain links TRBV18 to TRBJ1-1; perhaps TRBD1 as D (5 bases). CDR1 is KGHSH and CDR2 is LQKENI in the germline V gene. The CDR3 is 18 residues long. Deletions cut 1 base from V and 2 bases from J, with 20 bases between. In nucleotides, the CDR3 is TGTGCCAGCTCACCACGGGTATTAGGGGCAACCTTAAACACTGAAGCTTTCTTT. Translation: CASSPRVLGATLNTEAFF. The whole variable domain, filled in from reference TRBV18 and TRBJ1-1, reads NAGVMQNPRHLVRRRGQEARLRCSPMKGHSHVYWYRQLPEEGLKFMVYLQKENIIDESGMPKERFSAEFPKEGPSILRIQQVVRGDSAAYFCASSPRVLGATLNTEAFFGQGTRLTVV.

This CDR3 is CACAEGYEQFF. The CDR3 DNA follows: TGTGCCTGCGCTGAGGGGTATGAGCAGTTCTTC. The genes are TRBV30 and TRBJ2-1, with D possibly called TRBD1 or TRBD2 (5 bases each). Looked up from germline, CDR1 is GTSNPN and CDR2 is SVGIG (reference sequence). This CDR3 contains 11 residues. The V end lost 6 bases, the J end lost 8 bases, and 11 bases lay between the germline ends.

In its sample, this clone was seen once. The rearrangement uses TRBV7-2 and TRBJ1-5; D unresolved. Germline assignment: CDR1 SGHTA and CDR2 FQGNSA. This CDR3 is built from 13 residues. V lost 4 bases to trimming and J lost 11 bases, with 15 bases between them. The CDR3 loop is CASSSPPGPAQHF. In nucleotides, the CDR3 is TGTGCCAGCAGCTCCCCCCCGGGCCCGGCCCAGCATTTT.

V is TRBV7-2 and J is TRBJ1-2, with D perhaps TRBD1 (6 bases). The CDR3 consists of 14 residues. The V gene's germline CDR1 is SGHTA and CDR2 FQGNSA. Trimming removed 6 bases from V and 5 bases from J, with 16 bases in between. CDR3 sequence: CASSRGTGTYGYTF. CDR3 nucleotide sequence: TGTGCCAGCAGTCGGGGCACAGGGACTTATGGCTACACCTTC.

This chain links TRBV7-9 with TRBJ2-3, with D possibly being TRBD2 (6 bases). This CDR3 is built from 15 residues. Germline-derived CDR1 and CDR2 are SEHNR and FQNEAQ (reference sequence). Trimming removed 1 base from V and 2 bases from J, with 10 bases in between. The CDR3 protein is CASSLVGGLTDTQYF. The CDR3 DNA follows: TGTGCCAGCAGCTTAGTGGGGGGACTCACAGATACGCAGTATTTT.

J is TRBJ2-7 and V is TRBV10-3; weak D call: TRBD2 (6 bases). Germline V gene data show CDR1 as ENHRY and CDR2 as SYGVKD. V was shortened by 0 bases and J by 2 bases, with 17 bases between the two germline ends. CDR3 length equals 17 residues. The CDR3 DNA reads as TGTGCCATCAGTGAGTCGAGGGCGGGGAATACGGCCTACGAGCAGTACTTC. It encodes CAISESRAGNTAYEQYF.

A few counts support this clone. The chain employs TRBV18 and TRBJ1-1, with TRBD1 as a possible D gene (5 bases). CDR3 length: 18 residues. CDR1 is KGHSH, CDR2 LQKENI, per germline. V lost 4 bases to trimming and J lost 0 bases, with 21 bases between them. The CDR3 protein is CASSLPERGVRMNTEAFF. The CDR3 DNA sequence: TGTGCCAGCTCACTACCAGAACGAGGGGTTCGGATGAACACTGAAGCTTTCTTT.

The chain couples TRBV2 to TRBJ1-6, with 7 bases fitting TRBD1. The CDR3 totals 15 residues. Germline CDR1 SNHLY, CDR2 FYNNEI. J lost 5 bases, V lost 7 bases, and 8 bases had no gene match. CDR3 region: CASTLTGTNNSPLHF. The CDR3 region has the DNA TGTGCCAGCACCTTGACAGGGACAAATAATTCACCCCTCCACTTT.

This clone was seen just once. The chain uses TRBV2 and TRBJ2-2, with D tentatively TRBD1 (6 bases). CDR3 length: 13 amino acids. Trimming left V 11 bases short and J 8 bases short, with 18 bases between. Per the germline V gene, CDR1 is SNHLY and CDR2 is FYNNEI. CDR3 in amino acids: CAGRQVKSGELFF. The DNA for the CDR3 is TGTGCCGGCCGACAGGTTAAGTCTGGGGAGCTGTTTTTT.

This clone was counted between two and nine times. This CDR3 is also generated by other DNA sequences in the sample. The genes are TRBV5-4 and TRBJ1-2, with TRBD1 identical over 7 bases. This CDR3 spans 14 amino acids. V lost 0 bases and J lost 1; bases outside the gene matches: 0. Germline CDR1 SGHNT, CDR2 YYREEE (reference sequence). The CDR3 sequence: CASSLGQGNYGYTF. The CDR3, as DNA: TGTGCCAGCAGCTTGGGACAGGGTAACTATGGCTACACCTTC. Combining the CDR3 with reference TRBV5-4 and TRBJ1-2 gives the whole variable domain ETGVTQSPTHLIKTRGQQVTLRCSSQSGHNTVSWYQQALGQGPQFIFQYYREEENGRGNFPPRFSGLQFPNYSSELNVNALELDDSALYLCASSLGQGNYGYTFGSGTRLTVV.

Only one count was recorded for this clone. The V call is TRBV4-1, the J call TRBJ1-2, with 7 bases aligning to TRBD1. Trimming cost V 1 base and J 0 bases; bases outside gene matches: 5. Germline V gives CDR1 MGHRA, CDR2 YSYEKL. CDR3 size: 16 residues. CDR3 nucleotides: TGCGCCAGCAGCCAAGGGGACAGCCGGGCTAACTATGGCTACACCTTC. Protein: CASSQGDSRANYGYTF.

The chain is built from TRBV23-1 and TRBJ1-4; 9 nucleotides agree with TRBD1. TRBV23-1 is designated an ORF whose function remains uncertain. The CDR3 has 15 amino acids. V lost 8 bases and J lost 5; bases outside the gene matches: 9. The CDR3 loop is CASGRGGTGNEKLFF. CDR3 sequence (DNA): TGCGCCAGCGGGCGGGGAGGGACAGGGAATGAAAAACTGTTTTTT.

The chain uses TRBV11-3 and TRBJ1-2, with TRBD1 matching over 7 bases. Germline values: CDR1 SGHNT, CDR2 YENEEA. The CDR3 length is 15 residues. Losses at the gene ends were 7 bases for V and 3 bases for J; bases not matched to a gene: 11. The CDR3 region has the DNA TGTGCCAGCACCCGGGACAGCGGGATCGACTATGGCTACACCTTC. Translated: CASTRDSGIDYGYTF.